Below are 28 T cell receptor beta chains sequenced from a single sample in a study of blood T cells in healthy people across ages. For the second PCR, which ran for about 6 to 11 cycles, a sample-barcoded 5' primer and a J-beta primer mix were used. TCRdb reprocessed the 5' RACE reads via MiXCR and lists one record per CDR3 protein. The sample lists about 780,000 distinct CDR3 sequences; around 50% were seen once. The sequencing sample was made of blood. These receptors were collected from a man older than 75 in good health.

The V call is TRBV7-2, the J call TRBJ2-7, with TRBD2 identical over 13 bases. V was pared by 4 bases and J by 6 bases, with 6 bases of the junction left unmatched. Germline V CDR1 and CDR2: SGHTA, FQGNSA. This CDR3 spans 15 amino acids. CDR3 protein: CASSSWTSGSIEQYF. Written as DNA, the CDR3 is TGTGCCAGCAGCTCGTGGACTAGCGGGAGTATCGAGCAGTACTTC.

This rearrangement joins TRBV6-5 to TRBJ2-1; D may be TRBD2 (5 bases). The length of the CDR3 is 14 residues. CDR1 MNHEY and CDR2 SVGAGI come from the germline V gene. V lost 2 bases and J 5 bases, leaving 10 bases between the germline ends. CDR3 DNA: TGTGCCAGCAGTTACGGGAGACTCGACAATGAGCAGTTCTTC. Translating it yields CASSYGRLDNEQFF.

Remarks on this clonotype: Being one base from a much bigger clone, this may be a read error. This chain uses TRBV7-8 with TRBJ2-7, with D hard to call. V lost 0 bases, J lost 4 bases, and 13 bases lay in between. Germline lookup yields CDR1 SGHVS and CDR2 FQNEAQ. The CDR3 runs 15 residues. The CDR3: CASSLAVPLQYEQYF. In nucleotides, the CDR3 is TGTGCCAGCAGCTTAGCTGTTCCCCTGCAGTACGAGCAGTACTTC.

This clonotype was counted a few times. The rearrangement joins TRBV29-1 to TRBJ2-1; TRBD2 matches 14 bases. CDR1 SQVTM and CDR2 ANQGSEA come from the germline V gene. V shed 7 bases, J shed 8 bases, and the junction held 13 bases outside the gene matches. The CDR3 loop spans 16 amino acids. CDR3 sequence reads: CSAEATSGRAGDEQFF. Here the CDR3 DNA reads TGCAGCGCCGAAGCGACTAGCGGGAGGGCCGGCGATGAGCAGTTCTTC.

The CDR3: CASSPGGELRHEQYF. The CDR3 DNA follows: TGTGCCAGCAGCCCAGGGGGGGAACTACGTCATGAGCAGTACTTC. The chain joins TRBV28 to TRBJ2-7; D possibly uses TRBD1 or TRBD2 (7 bases each). The CDR3 totals 15 residues. Looked up from germline, CDR1 is MDHEN and CDR2 is SYDVKM. Trimming left V 6 bases short and J 7 bases short, with 22 bases between.

Details on this clonotype: This may be a read error, as it is one base from a much larger clone. J is TRBJ2-5 and V is TRBV7-2, with 7 bases matching TRBD1. V shed 5 bases, J shed 4 bases, and the junction held 7 bases outside the gene matches. CDR1 and CDR2 from the germline V gene are SGHTA and FQGNSA. The CDR3 is 14 residues long. In DNA, the CDR3 is TGTGCCAGCAGCCCTCCAGGGGGTAGAGAGACCCAGTACTTC. Translation: CASSPPGGRETQYF.

This clonotype occurred a few times. The chain uses TRBV6-5 and TRBJ1-1, with TRBD1 identical over 7 bases. Trimming took 7 bases from V and 2 from J; bases not matched to a gene: 7. The CDR3 is 14 amino acids. Germline V gene sequence: CDR1 MNHEY, CDR2 SVGAGI. The CDR3 here is CASTVDRANTEAFF. DNA for the CDR3: TGTGCCAGCACCGTTGACAGGGCCAACACTGAAGCTTTCTTT.

The rearrangement uses TRBV20-1 and TRBJ2-4; the D is unclear. The V gene lost 6 bases and the J gene lost 3 bases, with 15 bases spanning the gap. The CDR3 has 14 residues. Germline CDR1 reads DFQATT; CDR2 reads SNEGSKA (reference sequence). For the CDR3, the DNA is TGCAGTGCAGAAGGGAACTATCTCAAAAACATTCAGTACTTC. It yields the protein CSAEGNYLKNIQYF.

The rearrangement joins TRBV6-1 to TRBJ2-1; 8 bases align to TRBD2. The trim removed 4 bases at V and 5 bases at J, leaving 10 bases unmatched. Germline lookup yields CDR1 MNHNS and CDR2 SASEGT. The CDR3 is made up of 16 amino acids. The DNA of the CDR3 is TGTGCCAGCAGTGCCTCCGTAGCGGGAAGCGACAATGAGCAGTTCTTC. Amino acids: CASSASVAGSDNEQFF.

This clonotype has ten or more counts. The V gene is TRBV7-2, the J gene TRBJ2-1, with 12 nucleotides matching TRBD2. Germline loops: CDR1 SGHTA, CDR2 FQGNSA. The J segment lost 3 bases and the V segment lost 5 bases, leaving 8 bases of the junction unmatched. This CDR3 is built from 17 residues. In DNA form, the CDR3 reads TGTGCCAGCAGCCGCCGGCTAGCGGGAGGGTTCTACAATGAGCAGTTCTTC. Its translation: CASSRRLAGGFYNEQFF.

The rearrangement links TRBV5-4 to TRBJ2-5, with a weak D call TRBD2 (5 bases). The V gene's germline CDR1 is SGHNT and CDR2 YYREEE (reference sequence). V gave up 4 bases and J gave up 6 bases, with 16 bases separating them. The CDR3 covers 14 residues. The DNA of the CDR3 is TGTGCCAGCAGCGTACAAACTAGTAGGAAGACCCAGTACTTC. As protein: CASSVQTSRKTQYF.

CDR3 coding DNA: TGCGCCAGCAGCCAAGCCGCCGGAGCGGGAGTCTACGAGCAGTACTTC. It is translated as CASSQAAGAGVYEQYF. The chain carries TRBV4-3 and TRBJ2-7; TRBD2 agrees at 8 bases. This CDR3 spans 16 amino acids. Germline CDR1 is LGHNA and CDR2 is YSLEER. Unmatched junction bases numbered 8, after V lost 1 base and J lost 3 bases.

The rearrangement joins TRBV12-3 or TRBV12-4 to TRBJ2-3, with 9 bases that match TRBD1. The ends lost 2 bases at V and 9 bases at J; junction bases unmatched: 6. The CDR3 is 14 residues long. CDR3 sequence reads: CASSLTSGTGTQYF. As DNA, the CDR3 is TGTGCCAGCAGTTTAACTTCCGGGACAGGGACGCAGTATTTT.

V and J are TRBV6-2 or TRBV6-3 and TRBJ1-2; D is uncertain. The CDR3 is made up of 14 amino acids. Germline-derived CDR1 and CDR2 are MNHEY and SVGEGT. Trimming took off 2 bases at V and 3 bases at J, with 10 bases between the two ends. The CDR3 is CASSYGQFHYGYTF. The CDR3 DNA reads as TGTGCCAGCAGTTACGGTCAGTTCCACTATGGCTACACCTTC.

This clonotype was seen a handful of times. The V call is TRBV6-1, the J call TRBJ2-7, with unresolved D. V lost 7 bases and J 3 bases, leaving 7 bases between the germline ends. This CDR3 spans 11 amino acids. Germline CDR1 reads MNHNS; CDR2 reads SASEGT. CDR3 residues: CASIDIYEQYF. As DNA, the CDR3 is TGTGCCAGCATCGATATCTACGAGCAGTACTTC.

Only a few counts were recorded for this clonotype. The rearrangement uses TRBV4-2 and TRBJ2-2; D remains ambiguous. Germline V gives CDR1 LGHNA, CDR2 YNFKEQ. The CDR3 has 14 amino acids. The V end lost 2 bases, the J end lost 8 bases, and 12 bases lay between the germline ends. The CDR3 is CASSQWEITGELFF. CDR3 coding DNA: TGTGCCAGCAGCCAATGGGAAATCACGGGGGAGCTGTTTTTT.

A word on this clonotype: This CDR3 is missing its conserved last phenylalanine or tryptophan, likely due to a read error. The chain employs TRBV28 and TRBJ2-5, with D possibly matching TRBD2 (6 bases). Germline lookup yields CDR1 MDHEN and CDR2 SYDVKM. The CDR3 is made up of 14 amino acids. Trimming took 3 bases from V and 1 from J, leaving 9 bases between them. CDR3 coding DNA: TGTGCCAGCAGTTTGGGGGGAGGCCAAGAGACCCAGTACGTC. Protein sequence: CASSLGGGQETQYV.

This chain connects TRBV3-1 to TRBJ1-2; unclear D gene. The CDR3 is 16 residues long. Germline V lookup: CDR1 LGHDT, CDR2 YNNKEL (reference sequence). V lost 0 bases to trimming and J lost 2 bases, with 13 bases between them. CDR3 loop: CASSQEFPPTNYGYTF. The CDR3 DNA is TGTGCCAGCAGCCAAGAGTTCCCACCTACAAACTATGGCTACACCTTC.

This rearrangement joins TRBV27 to TRBJ2-3, with 13 bases matching TRBD2. Germline V CDR1 and CDR2: MNHEY, SMNVEV (reference sequence). After removal of 5 bases from V and 1 base from J, the junction contained 12 bases not matched to a gene. CDR3 length: 19 amino acids. The CDR3 loop reads CASSMETSGGSYGTDTQYF. The DNA of the CDR3 is TGTGCCAGCAGTATGGAGACTAGCGGGGGGTCTTACGGCACAGATACGCAGTATTTT.

The J gene is TRBJ1-2, the V gene TRBV6-1, with D possibly being TRBD1 (5 bases). CDR1 is MNHNS, CDR2 SASEGT, per germline. The CDR3 sequence is 15 residues long. Trimming removed 4 bases from V and 4 bases from J, with 16 bases in between. This CDR3 reads CASSGARDGSYGYTF. In DNA, the CDR3 is TGTGCCAGCAGTGGGGCGCGGGACGGTAGCTATGGCTACACCTTC.

This clonotype was detected once. V usage is TRBV5-1 and J usage is TRBJ2-1; D is unclear. Trimming left V 2 bases short and J 1 base short, with 10 bases between. This CDR3 spans 15 amino acids. CDR1 and CDR2 (germline): SGHRS, YFSETQ. CDR3 sequence: CASSLHAGSYNEQFF. The CDR3 DNA reads TGCGCCAGCAGCTTACATGCCGGGTCCTACAATGAGCAGTTCTTC.

The CDR3 bases are TGTGCCAGCAGCACGCCGGGACTTGACAATGAGCAGTTCTTC. It specifies CASSTPGLDNEQFF. The V call is TRBV11-3, the J call TRBJ2-1, with a possible D match to TRBD2 (6 bases). In germline, CDR1 is SGHNT, CDR2 YENEEA. The CDR3 length is 14 residues. The germline V and J ends were trimmed by 5 bases and 5 bases, with 13 bases remaining between them.

This clonotype was observed a single time. This rearrangement joins TRBV6-1 to TRBJ2-4; D possibly matches TRBD1 or TRBD2 (6 bases each). With the DNA end fitting TRBJ2-7 better, the J assignment may be wrong. CDR3 length: 14 residues. The V gene's germline CDR1 is MNHNS and CDR2 SASEGT. The CDR3 sequence is CASRWGAGPYEQYF. The CDR3 region has the DNA TGTGCCAGCAGGTGGGGGGCGGGACCCTACGAGCAGTACTTC.

The rearrangement links TRBV5-1 to TRBJ2-5; D not certain. In germline, CDR1 is SGHRS, CDR2 YFSETQ. This CDR3 is 15 amino acids long. V was cut by 0 bases and J by 3 bases, with 12 bases left in between. The CDR3 protein is CASSLAGSGEETQYF. CDR3 sequence (DNA): TGCGCCAGCAGCTTGGCCGGGTCTGGCGAAGAGACCCAGTACTTC. Full variable domain (remainder filled in from reference TRBV5-1 and TRBJ2-5): KAGVTQTPRYLIKTRGQQVTLSCSPISGHRSVSWYQQTPGQGLQFLFEYFSETQRNKGNFPGRFSGRQFSNSRSEMNVSTLELGDSALYLCASSLAGSGEETQYFGPGTRLLVL.

At least ten counts were recorded for this clonotype. The chain couples TRBV4-3 to TRBJ2-7, with 8 bases identical to TRBD1. Trimming removed 0 bases from V and 5 bases from J; junction bases left unmatched: 9. CDR1 and CDR2 from the germline V gene are LGHNA and YSLEER. This CDR3 has 16 amino acids. The DNA for the CDR3 is TGCGCCAGCAGCCAAGATCCCGGACAGGGCTTCGACGAGCAGTACTTC. It yields the protein CASSQDPGQGFDEQYF.

This clonotype has more than one count but fewer than ten. V is TRBV28 and J is TRBJ1-2; TRBD1 is a possible D gene (6 bases). Germline-derived CDR1 and CDR2 are MDHEN and SYDVKM. The CDR3 spans 12 residues. Trimming left V 8 bases short and J 8 bases short, with 15 bases between. The CDR3 region has the DNA TGTGCCAGCTCCCAGGGGACCATGGGCTACACCTTC. This sequence encodes CASSQGTMGYTF.

This clonotype was seen more than once but under ten times. The V gene is TRBV5-1, the J gene TRBJ2-7; D ambiguous. The V end was cut by 0 bases, the J end by 2 bases, with 9 bases between. CDR3 length equals 14 residues. In germline, CDR1 is SGHRS, CDR2 YFSETQ. CDR3 region: CASSLVVEPYEQYF. In DNA, the CDR3 is TGCGCCAGCAGCTTGGTGGTAGAGCCCTACGAGCAGTACTTC.

The chain couples TRBV28 to TRBJ2-1; the match to TRBD2 covers 7 bases. Germline lookup yields CDR1 MDHEN and CDR2 SYDVKM. The CDR3 contains 12 residues. V trimming: 11 bases; J trimming: 7 bases; junction bases outside the gene matches: 8. In DNA form, the CDR3 reads TGTGCCCCTAGGGAGGGGACGAATGAGCAGTTCTTC. Amino acid sequence: CAPREGTNEQFF.